This TCR beta chain was sequenced during a study of T cell responses to AZD1222 COVID-19 vaccine. Sequenced by immunoSEQ multiplex PCR; TCRdb stores in-frame clones only, minus some. The repertoire holds about 180,000 clones, with about nine tenths as singletons. The germline V gene encodes CDR1 MRHNA and CDR2 SNTAGT. V lost 0 bases to trimming and J lost 6 bases; unmatched junction nucleotides: 6. This CDR3 is 16 amino acids long. This receptor was identified in an adult who received the MenACWY meningococcal vaccine as a control. The material sequenced was peripheral blood, taken 28 days after the second dose of the MenACWY control vaccine. The chain has TRBV6-4 and TRBJ2-2; 8 bases are a match to TRBD2. The DNA for the CDR3 is TGTGCCAGCAGTGACTCTTCGGGGGGGGCCCCCGGGGAGCTGTTTTTT. It is translated as CASSDSSGGAPGELFF.